These 28 T cell receptor beta chains came from one sample sequenced in a study of shared clonotypes between healthy human individuals. Measured with immunoSEQ multiplex PCR; TCRdb has only the in-frame clones, and not every one. The sample lists some 2,000,000 clones, about 94% occurring once. Sample: naive CD4+ T cells sorted from blood. Subset in this sample: CD45RA+ positively selected. Receptor source: a young man in good health.

The V gene is TRBV5-4, the J gene TRBJ1-2; D not resolved. From germline, CDR1 is SGHNT and CDR2 YYREEE (reference sequence). Between the trimmed V and J ends, which lost 4 bases and 0 bases, there was a span of 16 bases. The CDR3 loop spans 16 amino acids. CDR3 residues: CASSDISQEANYGYTF. DNA of the CDR3: TGTGCCAGCAGCGACATATCCCAGGAGGCTAACTATGGCTACACCTTC.

This rearrangement joins TRBV29-1 to TRBJ2-7; D might be TRBD2 (6 bases). The CDR3 is made up of 13 amino acids. CDR1 is SQVTM, CDR2 ANQGSEA, per germline. The V end was cut by 5 bases, the J end by 0 bases, with 11 bases between. The CDR3 region has the DNA TGCAGCGTTAGTCCGGAGGGCTCCTACGAGCAGTACTTC. Amino acid sequence: CSVSPEGSYEQYF.

J is TRBJ1-2 and V is TRBV6-5; no definite D call. Germline V gene sequence: CDR1 MNHEY, CDR2 SVGAGI. V was cut by 8 bases and J by 8 bases, with 15 bases left in between. The CDR3 runs 12 residues. CDR3 sequence reads: CASARGAEGYTF. The CDR3 DNA is TGTGCCAGCGCCCGGGGAGCCGAGGGCTACACCTTC.

This chain links TRBV30 with TRBJ1-1, with D possibly TRBD1 on 6 matching bases. The V and J ends lost 0 bases and 6 bases respectively, with 14 bases between them. The germline V gene has CDR1 GTSNPN and CDR2 SVGIG (reference sequence). The CDR3 length is 14 residues. This chain's CDR3 is CAWSVRGGLAEAFF. The CDR3 coding sequence is TGTGCCTGGAGTGTACGTGGGGGGCTGGCTGAAGCTTTCTTT.

The CDR3 DNA sequence: TGTGCCAGCAGTTACTCTCCCCTCCCCGGAGGCGAGCAGTACTTC. Its protein is CASSYSPLPGGEQYF. The rearrangement links TRBV6-5 to TRBJ2-7; D might be TRBD2 (5 bases). The CDR3 runs to 15 residues. CDR1 and CDR2 from the germline V gene are MNHEY and SVGAGI. V lost 0 bases and J 6 bases, leaving 15 bases between the germline ends.

This clone turned up a few times. The J gene is TRBJ1-5, the V gene TRBV2; no clear D. CDR3 length: 12 residues. V lost 3 bases to trimming and J lost 4 bases, with 4 bases between them. The germline V gene encodes CDR1 SNHLY and CDR2 FYNNEI. The CDR3 coding sequence is TGTGCCAGCAGTGACACAAATCAGCCCCAGCATTTT. It yields the protein CASSDTNQPQHF. Drawing the rest from reference TRBV2 and TRBJ1-5, the complete variable domain is EPEVTQTPSHQVTQMGQEVILRCVPISNHLYFYWYRQILGQKVEFLVSFYNNEISEKSEIFDDQFSVERPDGSNFTLKIRSTKLEDSAMYFCASSDTNQPQHFGDGTRLSIL.

The chain couples TRBV10-2 to TRBJ1-3; D ambiguous. The CDR3 runs 14 residues. The V and J ends lost 7 bases and 0 bases respectively, with 10 bases between them. Germline V lookup: CDR1 WSHSY, CDR2 SAAADI. The CDR3 protein is CASIGYNSGNTIYF. The CDR3 coding sequence is TGCGCCAGCATCGGGTACAACTCTGGAAACACCATATATTTT.

The gene calls are TRBV4-1 and TRBJ1-1, with 7 bases aligning to TRBD1. V shed 3 bases and J 1 base; nucleotides not matched to a gene: 5. This CDR3 comprises 15 residues. Germline-derived CDR1 and CDR2 are MGHRA and YSYEKL. Written as DNA, the CDR3 is TGCGCCAGCAGCCAGATTGACAGGGAGAACACTGAAGCTTTCTTT. Its protein product is CASSQIDRENTEAFF.

The rearrangement joins TRBV18 to TRBJ2-7; 11 bases agree with TRBD1. V lost 3 bases and J lost 0; bases outside the gene matches: 7. The germline CDR1 and CDR2 sequences are KGHSH and LQKENI. This CDR3 spans 17 amino acids. DNA for the CDR3: TGTGCCAGCTCACCCAGGACAGGGGGCTCCATCTCCTACGAGCAGTACTTC. Translating gives CASSPRTGGSISYEQYF. Full variable domain (outside the CDR3, taken from reference TRBV18 and TRBJ2-7): NAGVMQNPRHLVRRRGQEARLRCSPMKGHSHVYWYRQLPEEGLKFMVYLQKENIIDESGMPKERFSAEFPKEGPSILRIQQVVRGDSAAYFCASSPRTGGSISYEQYFGPGTRLTVT.

This chain connects TRBV21-1 to TRBJ2-5; no DNA check was done on the table's D call, TRBD1. TRBV21-1 is labeled a pseudogene. There are 16 residues in the CDR3. CDR3 DNA sequence: TGTGCCAGCAGCAAAGTAAAGAACAGGGAAAAGGAGACCCAGTACTTC. Amino acid sequence: CASSKVKNREKETQYF.

The V gene is TRBV6-5, the J gene TRBJ1-1; D ambiguous. The CDR3 has 12 residues. Germline-derived CDR1 and CDR2 are MNHEY and SVGAGI. Trimming left V 6 bases short and J 1 base short, with 6 bases between. The CDR3 is CASSPGNTEAFF. CDR3 coding DNA: TGTGCCAGCAGCCCAGGGAACACTGAAGCTTTCTTT.

The chain couples TRBV28 to TRBJ2-3; 9 positions agree with TRBD2. V shed 5 bases, J shed 4 bases, and the junction held 7 bases outside the gene matches. Germline V gives CDR1 MDHEN, CDR2 SYDVKM. The CDR3 contains 15 residues. CDR3 sequence: CASSGRVAGADTQYF. DNA for the CDR3: TGTGCCAGCAGTGGCCGGGTAGCGGGGGCAGATACGCAGTATTTT.

Concerning this clone: The sample carries other DNA sequences with the same CDR3. The V and J genes are TRBV9 and TRBJ1-5; the D is unclear. Trimming took off 3 bases at V and 0 bases at J, with 4 bases between the two ends. CDR1 is SGDLS and CDR2 is YYNGEE in the germline V gene. The CDR3 spans 13 residues. CDR3 in amino acids: CASSGTSNQPQHF. As DNA, the CDR3 is TGTGCCAGCAGCGGGACTAGCAATCAGCCCCAGCATTTT.

This chain links TRBV19 with TRBJ1-6; D is unclear. The CDR3 has 14 residues. Trimming took 5 bases from V and 7 from J, leaving 12 bases between them. Looked up from germline, CDR1 is LNHDA and CDR2 is SQIVND (reference sequence). This chain's CDR3 is CASSVAPWNSPLHF. CDR3 DNA: TGTGCCAGTAGTGTAGCTCCGTGGAATTCACCCCTCCACTTT.

Details on this clone: Distinct nucleotide sequences in the sample also encode this CDR3. The chain employs TRBV19 and TRBJ1-2; 9 nucleotides match TRBD1. The germline CDR1 and CDR2 sequences are LNHDA and SQIVND (reference sequence). V was pared by 3 bases and J by 4 bases, with 3 bases of the junction left unmatched. The CDR3 has 14 amino acids. For the CDR3, the DNA is TGTGCCAGTAGTATCCCGGACAGGGGCTATGGCTACACCTTC. Translating gives CASSIPDRGYGYTF.

The chain carries TRBV6-5 and TRBJ2-7, with a tentative D call TRBD2 (6 bases). CDR1 and CDR2 (germline): MNHEY, SVGAGI. Deletions cut 2 bases from V and 3 bases from J, with 14 bases between. The CDR3 is 15 residues long. The CDR3 sequence is CASSYKEGLYYEQYF. DNA for the CDR3: TGTGCCAGCAGTTACAAGGAGGGCTTGTACTACGAGCAGTACTTC.

The chain couples TRBV30 to TRBJ1-2, with TRBD1 identical over 8 bases. This CDR3 is 14 amino acids long. Germline CDR1 is GTSNPN and CDR2 is SVGIG (reference sequence). With 2 bases clipped from V and 5 bases from J, the junction kept 7 bases outside the gene matches. For the CDR3, the DNA is TGTGCCTGGAGTTCAGGACAGGGTGGGTATGGCTACACCTTC. This gives the protein CAWSSGQGGYGYTF.

The rearrangement links TRBV19 to TRBJ1-5; 12 bases align to TRBD1. From germline, CDR1 is LNHDA and CDR2 SQIVND (reference sequence). The CDR3 sequence is 16 residues long. With 9 bases clipped from V and 6 bases from J, the junction kept 12 bases outside the gene matches. The CDR3 nucleotides are TGTGCCAGCCAGTCACGGGACAGGGGGCTCGGTCAGCCCCAGCATTTT. It codes for CASQSRDRGLGQPQHF.

The V call is TRBV10-3, the J call TRBJ2-3, with 10 nucleotides matching TRBD2. Per germline, CDR1 ENHRY and CDR2 SYGVKD. The CDR3 extends over 15 amino acids. With 5 bases clipped from V and 6 bases from J, the junction kept 8 bases outside the gene matches. In nucleotides, the CDR3 is TGTGCCATCAGTCCCCGGAGCGGGAGGGAGGATACGCAGTATTTT. Its protein product is CAISPRSGREDTQYF.

The CDR3: CASSEFSQKEQFF. The CDR3 coding sequence is TGTGCCAGCAGTGAATTTTCCCAGAAGGAGCAGTTCTTC. The V gene is TRBV25-1, the J gene TRBJ2-1; no definite D call. This CDR3 is 13 amino acids long. The V gene's germline CDR1 is MGHDK and CDR2 SYGVNS. V was pared by 1 base and J by 10 bases, with 11 bases between.

The V gene is TRBV4-1, the J gene TRBJ2-1, with 11 bases fitting TRBD2. This CDR3 spans 16 amino acids. The V and J ends lost 3 bases and 6 bases, in that order; junction bases with no gene match: 7. In germline, CDR1 is MGHRA, CDR2 YSYEKL. The CDR3 sequence: CASSHVTSGDFNEQFF. The CDR3 coding sequence is TGCGCCAGCAGCCACGTGACTAGCGGGGATTTCAATGAGCAGTTCTTC.

This chain connects TRBV11-2 to TRBJ2-5, with no clear D. Germline V gene lookup returns CDR1 SGHAT and CDR2 FQNNGV. The CDR3 totals 15 residues. Trimming removed 5 bases at V and 1 base at J, with 14 bases between. The CDR3 coding sequence is TGTGCCAGCAGCCCGGCGCTCTCCTTCCAAGAGACCCAGTACTTC. This translates into CASSPALSFQETQYF. Full variable domain (missing parts from reference TRBV11-2 and TRBJ2-5): EAGVAQSPRYKIIEKRQSVAFWCNPISGHATLYWYQQILGQGPKLLIQFQNNGVVDDSQLPKDRFSAERLKGVDSTLKIQPAKLEDSAVYLCASSPALSFQETQYFGPGTRLLVL.

The gene calls are TRBV29-1 and TRBJ2-7; 9 bases map to TRBD1. CDR1 is SQVTM, CDR2 ANQGSEA, per germline. This CDR3 is built from 12 residues. V dropped 7 bases and J dropped 5; count of bases not matched to a gene: 6. The CDR3 DNA follows: TGCAGCGCTGGACAGGGGAGCAACGAGCAGTACTTC. Protein sequence: CSAGQGSNEQYF.

The chain carries TRBV18 and TRBJ1-2; no clear D. The germline CDR1 and CDR2 sequences are KGHSH and LQKENI. Trimming shortened V by 2 bases and J by 6 bases, and 16 bases separated the two germline ends. The CDR3 consists of 15 residues. The CDR3 protein is CASSPGEQGRNGYTF. In DNA, the CDR3 is TGTGCCAGCTCACCAGGGGAACAAGGGAGGAATGGCTACACCTTC.

V gene TRBV20-1 combines with J gene TRBJ1-1; D remains ambiguous. The CDR3 loop spans 11 amino acids. CDR1 and CDR2 from the germline V gene are DFQATT and SNEGSKA (reference sequence). CDR3 amino acids: CRAAGNTEAFF. In nucleotides, the CDR3 is TGCAGAGCGGCGGGGAACACTGAAGCTTTCTTT.

The V call is TRBV10-1, the J call TRBJ2-5, with D hard to call. Trimming stripped 4 bases from V and 2 bases from J, with 8 bases between. The CDR3 extends over 13 amino acids. Germline V CDR1 and CDR2: WNHNN, SYGVQD (reference sequence). The CDR3 protein is CASSGQFQETQYF. The CDR3 nucleotides read TGCGCCAGCAGTGGCCAGTTTCAAGAGACCCAGTACTTC.

V and J are TRBV10-2 and TRBJ1-2, with 7 bases lining up with TRBD1. Looked up from germline, CDR1 is WSHSY and CDR2 is SAAADI. Trimming took 5 bases from V and 0 from J; bases not matched to a gene: 3. This CDR3 contains 14 residues. In DNA form, the CDR3 reads TGCGCCAGCAGTCCGGGACAGTCTAACTATGGCTACACCTTC. Protein sequence: CASSPGQSNYGYTF.

About this clone itself: A read error may account for a junction end that differs from germline. The chain is built from TRBV4-1 and TRBJ2-4; 9 nucleotides line up with TRBD2. CDR1 and CDR2 from the germline V gene are MGHRA and YSYEKL. The CDR3 has 13 amino acids. This chain's CDR3 is CASSQELAGDLHF. Written as DNA, the CDR3 is TGCGCCAGCAGCCAAGAATTAGCGGGGGACCTCCACTTC.